The 26 T cell receptor beta chains given below trace back to one sample, sequenced in a study of blood T cell repertoires in COVID-19 (dated by TCRdb to 2020 to 2022). Receptor libraries were prepared by the immunoSEQ multiplex PCR assay. In TCRdb, the immuneACCESS table is reduced to in-frame sequences with V and J assigned. These tables do not hold every clone; where another copy was compared, an unresolved V gene accounts for under half, and the others remain unexplained. The sample contains 150,000 to 200,000 clones, 80% to 90% of them found a single time. The leading ten clones occupy about 16% of the sample. The sequencing sample was made of PBMCs or T cells enriched from blood (not recorded which). Receptor source: a man aged 50-59 years who had recovered from COVID-19.

A single count supports this clone. V usage is TRBV19 and J usage is TRBJ1-1; 9 positions agree with TRBD1. The CDR3 totals 15 residues. Germline loops: CDR1 LNHDA, CDR2 SQIVND (reference sequence). With V trimmed by 6 bases and J by 4 bases, 9 bases remained unmatched. This chain's CDR3 is CASRAEDRGGTEAFF. Here the CDR3 DNA reads TGTGCCAGTAGAGCGGAAGACAGGGGGGGCACTGAAGCTTTCTTT.

The rearrangement joins TRBV9 to TRBJ2-5, with D perhaps TRBD2 (6 bases). CDR1 is SGDLS and CDR2 is YYNGEE in the germline V gene. V lost 5 bases, J lost 5 bases, and 25 bases lay in between. The CDR3 loop spans 17 amino acids. The CDR3 DNA reads as TGTGCCAGCAGTTTAAGTCCTCTGACTAGACGGGGGGAGACCCAGTACTTC. Translated, it gives CASSLSPLTRRGETQYF.

The J gene is TRBJ1-6, the V gene TRBV5-6, with a tentative D call TRBD1 (5 bases). This CDR3 region has 14 residues. The V gene lost 2 bases and the J gene lost 7 bases, with 10 bases spanning the gap. Germline loops: CDR1 SGHDT, CDR2 YYEEEE. The CDR3 loop reads CASSFDRDNSPLHF. CDR3 sequence (DNA): TGTGCCAGCAGCTTCGACAGAGACAATTCACCCCTCCACTTT.

This chain uses TRBV5-1 with TRBJ2-3, with 9 nucleotides matching TRBD1. Trimming cost V 1 base and J 0 bases; bases outside gene matches: 3. Germline lookup yields CDR1 SGHRS and CDR2 YFSETQ. The CDR3 has 16 amino acids. As DNA, the CDR3 is TGCGCCAGCAGCTTGCCCGGACAGGGGAGCACAGATACGCAGTATTTT. The encoded protein is CASSLPGQGSTDTQYF.

This rearrangement joins TRBV5-1 to TRBJ1-1; perhaps TRBD1 as D (5 bases). The V and J ends lost 5 bases and 1 base respectively, with 21 bases between them. The CDR3 is 17 amino acids. Germline assignment: CDR1 SGHRS and CDR2 YFSETQ. The CDR3, as DNA: TGCGCCAGCAGTTGGGGGAGGGGCACCCAGGGGAACACTGAAGCTTTCTTT. Residues: CASSWGRGTQGNTEAFF. Full variable domain (rest looked up from reference TRBV5-1 and TRBJ1-1): KAGVTQTPRYLIKTRGQQVTLSCSPISGHRSVSWYQQTPGQGLQFLFEYFSETQRNKGNFPGRFSGRQFSNSRSEMNVSTLELGDSALYLCASSWGRGTQGNTEAFFGQGTRLTVV.

V gene TRBV2 combines with J gene TRBJ2-3; 10 bases are a match to TRBD1. Germline trimming cut 6 bases from V and 4 bases from J; bases unmatched to any gene: 7. CDR3 length: 15 residues. Germline CDR1 is SNHLY and CDR2 is FYNNEI. CDR3 region: CASSRQGASADTQYF. CDR3 DNA sequence: TGTGCCAGCAGCCGACAGGGGGCTTCCGCAGATACGCAGTATTTT.

The V gene is TRBV28, the J gene TRBJ1-6; perhaps TRBD1 as D (5 bases). The CDR3 consists of 15 residues. The V end lost 3 bases, the J end lost 6 bases, and 12 bases lay between the germline ends. CDR1 is MDHEN and CDR2 is SYDVKM in the germline V gene. CDR3 coding DNA: TGTGCCAGCAGTTTGGGGGGAGCGGGTAATTCACCCCTCCACTTT. Translating it yields CASSLGGAGNSPLHF.

The CDR3 nucleotides are TGTGCCAGCAGCTTGAACCGTGGAGAGGCCTATGGCTACACCTTC. Translated: CASSLNRGEAYGYTF. The V and J genes are TRBV7-6 and TRBJ1-2; no clear D. The CDR3 length is 15 residues. Between the trimmed V and J ends, which lost 3 bases and 4 bases, there was a span of 15 bases. Germline loops: CDR1 SGHVS, CDR2 FNYEAQ.

V and J are TRBV5-5 and TRBJ2-5; a weak D match, TRBD2 (6 bases). The CDR3 runs 14 residues. V shed 5 bases and J shed 2 bases, with 13 bases lying between them. Germline CDR1 reads SGHKS; CDR2 reads YYEKEE (reference sequence). CDR3 nucleotide sequence: TGTGCCAGCAGTAGGGAACGGGGGCAAGAGACCCAGTACTTC. Its translation: CASSRERGQETQYF.

The rearrangement links TRBV7-6 to TRBJ1-6; 7 bases fit TRBD1. Trimming at V came to 5 bases and at J to 5 bases, leaving 6 bases not matched to a gene. This CDR3 has 15 residues. The germline V gene has CDR1 SGHVS and CDR2 FNYEAQ. The CDR3 spells CASSIGGGDNSPLHF. The DNA for the CDR3 is TGTGCCAGCAGCATAGGAGGGGGCGATAATTCACCCCTCCACTTT.

This chain links TRBV30 with TRBJ1-2; 9 positions agree with TRBD1. The CDR3 length is 14 residues. Trimming took 5 bases from V and 8 from J; bases not matched to a gene: 12. Germline V CDR1 and CDR2: GTSNPN, SVGIG (reference sequence). The CDR3 DNA follows: TGTGCCTGGTGGGGACAGGGTCGTTTAAGCGGCTACACCTTC. This gives the protein CAWWGQGRLSGYTF.

The CDR3 spells CASSSAGTGETQYF. CDR3 DNA sequence: TGTGCCAGCAGCTCGGCCGGGACAGGGGAGACCCAGTACTTC. The rearrangement uses TRBV7-3 and TRBJ2-5, with TRBD1 matching 9 bases. The CDR3 extends over 14 amino acids. V lost 4 bases, J lost 5 bases, and 5 bases stayed unmatched. Germline CDR1 SGHTA, CDR2 FQGTGA.

The V gene is TRBV2, the J gene TRBJ2-5; D might be TRBD2 (5 bases). The V gene lost 6 bases and the J gene lost 7 bases, with 21 bases spanning the gap. This CDR3 region has 15 residues. Germline CDR1 SNHLY, CDR2 FYNNEI. The CDR3 sequence is CASRPIDTSRGTQYF. CDR3 sequence (DNA): TGTGCCAGCAGGCCGATCGATACCTCCCGGGGGACCCAGTACTTC.

The chain has TRBV9 and TRBJ1-3, with D unresolved. This CDR3 contains 14 residues. CDR1 is SGDLS, CDR2 YYNGEE, per germline. Trimming cost V 7 bases and J 0 bases, with 11 bases left between them. As DNA, the CDR3 is TGTGCCAGCGGGCACTCGAGCTCTGGAAACACCATATATTTT. Encoded protein: CASGHSSSGNTIYF.

The sample holds a few counts of this clone. This chain links TRBV5-5 with TRBJ1-1; D gene ambiguous. The CDR3 covers 15 residues. V was cut by 3 bases and J by 5 bases, with 17 bases left in between. Germline V CDR1 and CDR2: SGHKS, YYEKEE (reference sequence). The CDR3 nucleotides read TGTGCCAGCAGCTCAGGACTCGGGCCCACGACTGAAGCTTTCTTT. Amino acid sequence: CASSSGLGPTTEAFF.

This clone came up a few times. V is TRBV10-3 and J is TRBJ1-2; TRBD1 matches at 12 bases. Trimming took 4 bases from V and 6 from J; bases not matched to a gene: 9. The CDR3 extends over 16 amino acids. Per the germline V gene, CDR1 is ENHRY and CDR2 is SYGVKD. The DNA of the CDR3 is TGTGCCATCAGTGGAATCGGGGGACAGGGGGCGGATGGCTACACCTTC. This sequence encodes CAISGIGGQGADGYTF.

The CDR3 region has the DNA TGTGCCAGCTCACCGTCTGAGAACTATGGCTACACCTTC. Amino acids: CASSPSENYGYTF. This rearrangement joins TRBV18 to TRBJ1-2; no firm D call. Per the germline V gene, CDR1 is KGHSH and CDR2 is LQKENI. V shed 3 bases and J shed 2 bases, with 7 bases lying between them. CDR3 size: 13 residues.

J is TRBJ1-1 and V is TRBV29-1; 7 bases map to TRBD1. This CDR3 region has 11 residues. Germline values: CDR1 SQVTM, CDR2 ANQGSEA. V lost 6 bases to trimming and J lost 7 bases; unmatched junction nucleotides: 5. In nucleotides, the CDR3 is TGCAGCGTAAGGGGGCAATATGAAGCTTTCTTT. It encodes CSVRGQYEAFF.

The V gene is TRBV5-1, the J gene TRBJ1-4; 7 positions match TRBD1. Trimming removed 1 base from V and 4 bases from J; junction bases left unmatched: 4. The CDR3 loop spans 15 amino acids. Germline V CDR1 and CDR2: SGHRS, YFSETQ. Here the CDR3 reads CASSLNTGDNEKLFF. DNA of the CDR3: TGCGCCAGCAGCTTGAATACAGGGGATAATGAAAAACTGTTTTTT.

The rearrangement uses TRBV30 and TRBJ1-4; no clear D gene. This CDR3 has 12 residues. The V and J ends lost 2 bases and 11 bases respectively, with 12 bases between them. CDR1 is GTSNPN, CDR2 SVGIG, per germline (reference sequence). The CDR3 sequence: CAWSTSGKKLFF. CDR3 sequence (DNA): TGTGCCTGGAGTACTTCCGGGAAGAAACTGTTTTTT.

This chain links TRBV28 with TRBJ1-2; 7 bases line up with TRBD1. Trimming took 5 bases from V and 8 from J; bases not matched to a gene: 11. The CDR3 extends over 14 amino acids. Germline V gene sequence: CDR1 MDHEN, CDR2 SYDVKM. CDR3 bases: TGTGCCAGCAGTCTAAACACAGGGGAGGTCGGCTACACCTTC. Residues: CASSLNTGEVGYTF.

V gene TRBV4-1 combines with J gene TRBJ2-1; D gene unclear. The CDR3 is 13 residues long. Germline-derived CDR1 and CDR2 are MGHRA and YSYEKL. V lost 1 base and J 4 bases, leaving 5 bases between the germline ends. As DNA, the CDR3 is TGCGCCAGCAGCCAAGTCCGGTACAATGAGCAGTTCTTC. Amino acids: CASSQVRYNEQFF.

J is TRBJ1-2 and V is TRBV29-1; TRBD1 matches at 8 bases. V shed 4 bases and J 7 bases; nucleotides not matched to a gene: 11. The germline V gene has CDR1 SQVTM and CDR2 ANQGSEA. The CDR3 sequence is 14 residues long. This chain's CDR3 is CSVGPGQASSGYTF. DNA for the CDR3: TGCAGCGTTGGACCGGGACAGGCCTCGTCTGGCTACACCTTC.

CDR3 nucleotides: TGTGCCAGTAGTATAGTGGGGGGGAGCAATCAGCCCCAGCATTTT. Protein product: CASSIVGGSNQPQHF. J is TRBJ1-5 and V is TRBV19, with a tentative D call TRBD1 (5 bases). The CDR3 is 15 residues long. Trimming shortened V by 1 base and J by 1 base, and 8 bases separated the two germline ends. Looked up from germline, CDR1 is LNHDA and CDR2 is SQIVND (reference sequence).

There are a few counts of this clone. The chain recombines TRBV3-1 (or the pseudogene TRBV3-2) with TRBJ2-1, with 9 bases matching TRBD1. Germline CDR1 LGHDT, CDR2 YNNKEL (reference sequence). V shed 4 bases and J 9 bases; nucleotides not matched to a gene: 10. The CDR3 spans 15 residues. CDR3 in DNA: TGTGCCAGCAGCCCCCGGGACAGGGTGTCGATTGAGCAGTTCTTC. As protein: CASSPRDRVSIEQFF.

V is TRBV9 and J is TRBJ1-1, with a tentative D call TRBD1 (5 bases). CDR1 and CDR2 from the germline V gene are SGDLS and YYNGEE. V lost 0 bases to trimming and J lost 8 bases, with 11 bases between them. This CDR3 comprises 13 residues. CDR3 nucleotide sequence: TGTGCCAGCAGCGTAGTGGAGACAGAAGAAGCTTTCTTT. Translation: CASSVVETEEAFF.